The 11 T cell receptor beta chains presented below share a single source sample, sequenced in a study of a mutant IDH1 vaccine in newly diagnosed glioma (TCRdb year 2021). The library was generated by the immunoSEQ multiplex PCR assay. TCRdb provides this immuneACCESS table in a form limited to in-frame rearrangements. Some clones are lacking; in checked studies, under half of them reflect an unresolved V gene, and why the rest are absent is not known. The sample data list 50,000 to 65,000 clones, and roughly 80% of these were observed just once. The leading ten clones occupy approximately 9.5% of the sample. Sample time point, as interpreted from the label and publication: week 11, during vaccination. Every vaccine dose consisted of 300 ug of a 20-mer mutant IDH1 peptide in Montanide, administered subcutaneously together with topical imiquimod. These receptors have no identified antigens. The input for sequencing was PBMCs, taken from a glioma patient whose treatment included an IDH1 peptide vaccine. Source of these receptors: a woman aged 45 to 65 with glioma.

This clone was recorded a few times. The gene calls are TRBV5-1 and TRBJ1-1; TRBD1 matches 10 bases. The V and J ends lost 5 bases and 4 bases, in that order; junction bases with no gene match: 5. From germline, CDR1 is SGHRS and CDR2 YFSETQ. The CDR3 runs to 14 residues. CDR3 bases: TGCGCCAGCAGTTACGACAGGGGGCTCACTGAAGCTTTCTTT. This encodes CASSYDRGLTEAFF.

The chain employs TRBV5-6 and TRBJ2-1; 9 bases agree with TRBD2. V lost 0 bases to trimming and J lost 2 bases; unmatched junction nucleotides: 6. In germline, CDR1 is SGHDT, CDR2 YYEEEE. The CDR3 sequence is 17 residues long. The CDR3: CASSLEVAGGAYNEQFF. CDR3 nucleotide sequence: TGTGCCAGCAGCTTGGAGGTCGCGGGGGGGGCCTACAATGAGCAGTTCTTC. Full variable domain (outside the CDR3, taken from reference TRBV5-6 and TRBJ2-1): DAGVTQSPTHLIKTRGQQVTLRCSPKSGHDTVSWYQQALGQGPQFIFQYYEEEERQRGNFPDRFSGHQFPNYSSELNVNALLLGDSALYLCASSLEVAGGAYNEQFFGPGTRLTVL.

This sequence joins TRBV7-2 and TRBJ2-3; D is unresolved. From germline, CDR1 is SGHTA and CDR2 FQGNSA. The CDR3 has 12 amino acids. V was trimmed by 4 bases and J by 2 bases, leaving 4 bases between them. For the CDR3, the DNA is TGTGCCAGCAGCTCGAACACAGATACGCAGTATTTT. Its translation: CASSSNTDTQYF.

The genes are TRBV6-5 and TRBJ1-2; possibly TRBD1 for D (5 bases). This CDR3 contains 14 residues. Trimming shortened V by 3 bases and J by 7 bases, and 15 bases separated the two germline ends. Germline V gene sequence: CDR1 MNHEY, CDR2 SVGAGI. Here the CDR3 reads CASSYSGARSGYTF. In DNA form, the CDR3 reads TGTGCCAGCAGTTATAGTGGGGCGAGGAGTGGCTACACCTTC.

This clone appeared a few times. The chain combines TRBV9 with TRBJ1-1, with D hard to call. The CDR3 is made up of 14 amino acids. Germline CDR1 is SGDLS and CDR2 is YYNGEE. Trimming left V 4 bases short and J 0 bases short, with 10 bases between. For the CDR3, the DNA is TGTGCCAGCAGCCCCACCGGGTTGAACACTGAAGCTTTCTTT. Its protein product is CASSPTGLNTEAFF.

This clone appeared a single time. The chain combines TRBV5-1 with TRBJ2-2; no clear D. CDR1 is SGHRS and CDR2 is YFSETQ in the germline V gene. The germline V and J ends were trimmed by 0 bases and 1 base, with 7 bases remaining between them. The CDR3 runs to 15 residues. The CDR3 DNA reads as TGCGCCAGCAGCTTGGCCATATTGAACACCGGGGAGCTGTTTTTT. Encoded protein: CASSLAILNTGELFF.

This chain joins TRBV2 and TRBJ2-2, with D hard to call. The germline CDR1 and CDR2 sequences are SNHLY and FYNNEI. Trimming shortened V by 5 bases and J by 9 bases, and 7 bases separated the two germline ends. The length of the CDR3 is 11 residues. Here the CDR3 DNA reads TGTGCCAGCAGTAGTTTCCGGGAGCTGTTTTTT. This sequence encodes CASSSFRELFF. Drawing the rest from reference TRBV2 and TRBJ2-2, the complete variable domain is EPEVTQTPSHQVTQMGQEVILRCVPISNHLYFYWYRQILGQKVEFLVSFYNNEISEKSEIFDDQFSVERPDGSNFTLKIRSTKLEDSAMYFCASSSFRELFFGEGSRLTVL.

This clone has a single count. The gene calls are TRBV7-2 and TRBJ1-6; a weak D match, TRBD1 (5 bases). The CDR3 spans 14 residues. The germline gives CDR1 SGHTA, CDR2 FQGNSA. The V end was cut by 3 bases, the J end by 8 bases, with 11 bases between. The CDR3 protein is CASSFGGAYSPLHF. CDR3 sequence (DNA): TGTGCCAGCAGCTTTGGAGGGGCTTATTCACCCCTCCACTTT.

V and J are TRBV6-5 and TRBJ1-5; D is possibly TRBD1 (5 bases). The CDR3 consists of 15 residues. CDR1 and CDR2 from the germline V gene are MNHEY and SVGAGI. V dropped 5 bases and J dropped 3 bases, with 14 bases sitting between them. The CDR3 region has the DNA TGTGCCAGCAGTCCACCCGGGGGAAACAATCAGCCCCAGCATTTT. It is translated as CASSPPGGNNQPQHF.

This chain joins TRBV14 and TRBJ1-6; no clear D gene. This CDR3 region has 14 residues. V was shortened by 3 bases and J by 7 bases, with 10 bases between the two germline ends. Per the germline V gene, CDR1 is SGHDN and CDR2 is FVKESK. The CDR3 protein is CASSQGGENSPLHF. Written as DNA, the CDR3 is TGTGCCAGCAGCCAGGGCGGGGAAAATTCACCCCTCCACTTT.

The J gene is TRBJ1-5, the V gene TRBV10-1, with D possibly TRBD1 on 5 matching bases. CDR1 WNHNN and CDR2 SYGVQD come from the germline V gene (reference sequence). This CDR3 contains 13 residues. The V end was cut by 5 bases, the J end by 4 bases, with 9 bases between. The CDR3 reads CASSPGPNQPQHF. The CDR3 DNA reads as TGCGCCAGCAGTCCGGGACCAAATCAGCCCCAGCATTTT.